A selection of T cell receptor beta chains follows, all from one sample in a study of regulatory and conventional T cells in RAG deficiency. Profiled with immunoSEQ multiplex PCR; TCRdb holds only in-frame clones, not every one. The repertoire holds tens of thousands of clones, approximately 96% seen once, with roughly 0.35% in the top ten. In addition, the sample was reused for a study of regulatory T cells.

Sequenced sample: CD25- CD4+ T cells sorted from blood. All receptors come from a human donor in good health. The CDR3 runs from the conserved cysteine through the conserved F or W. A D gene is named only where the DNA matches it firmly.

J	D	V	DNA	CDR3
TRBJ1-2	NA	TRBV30	TGTGCCTGGAGTGGTGAGCAGTCGGGCTATGGCTACACCTTC	CAWSGEQSGYGYTF
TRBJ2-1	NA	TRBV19	TGTGCCAGTAGTATACCCCCAATCGGGGTTTCCTACAATGAGCAGTTCTTC	CASSIPPIGVSYNEQFF
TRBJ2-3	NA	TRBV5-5	TGTGCCAGCAGTCAGGCAGATACGCAGTATTTT	CASSQADTQYF
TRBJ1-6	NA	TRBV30	TGTGCCTGGAGTGTACTCCAGGGGTACAATTCACCCCTCCACTTT	CAWSVLQGYNSPLHF
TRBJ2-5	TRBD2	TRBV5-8	TGTGCCAGCAGCTTGAGCGGGGGGGGACATCAAGAGACCCAGTACTTC	CASSLSGGGHQETQYF
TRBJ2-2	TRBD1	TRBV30	TGTGCCTCGAAGATAGGGACAGCGAACACCGGGGAGCTGTTTTTT	CASKIGTANTGELFF
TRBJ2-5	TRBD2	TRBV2	TGTGCCAGCAGTGAATTTTTGCTAGCGGGAGACCAAGAGACCCAGTACTTC	CASSEFLLAGDQETQYF
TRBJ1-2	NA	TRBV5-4	TGTGCCAGCACTCCAAACGGGTATGGCTACACCTTC	CASTPNGYGYTF
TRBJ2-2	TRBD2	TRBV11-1	TGTGCCAGCAGCTTACGGGAGGGCCCTAACACCGGGGAGCTGTTTTTT	CASSLREGPNTGELFF
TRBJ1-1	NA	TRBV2	TGTGCCAGCAGCCAAGCGAACACTGAAGCTTTCTTT	CASSQANTEAFF
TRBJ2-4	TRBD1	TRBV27	TGTGCCAGCAGTTCAAACCCGGGACAGGGCATCAAAAACATTCAGTACTTC	CASSSNPGQGIKNIQYF
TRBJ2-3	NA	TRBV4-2	TGTGCCAGCAGCCAAGACGTACCGGACACCCTTAGCACAGATACGCAGTATTTT	CASSQDVPDTLSTDTQYF
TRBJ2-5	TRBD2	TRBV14	TGTGCCAGCAGCCAACGGGGGGGCCTCGGGACCCAGTACTTC	CASSQRGGLGTQYF
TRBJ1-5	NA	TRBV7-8	TGTGCCAGCAGCTTAGTAGGCAGGGCCAATCAGCCCCAGCATTTT	CASSLVGRANQPQHF
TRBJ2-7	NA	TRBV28	TGTGCCAGCAGTTTAGGTAGCGAGCAGTACTTC	CASSLGSEQYF
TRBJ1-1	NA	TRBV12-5	TGTGCTAGTGGTTTGGTATCCGGCACTGAAGCTTTCTTT	CASGLVSGTEAFF
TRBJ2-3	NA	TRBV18	TGTGCCAGCTCACCGGGGAGAGGAGCAGATACGCAGTATTTT	CASSPGRGADTQYF
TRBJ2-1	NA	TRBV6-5	TGTGCCAGCAGTGAGACTAGGCATGAGCAGTTCTTC	CASSETRHEQFF
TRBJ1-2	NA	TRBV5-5	TGTGCCAGCAGCTTTGTATTGAGGCTGGTCGGCTATGGCTACACCTTC	CASSFVLRLVGYGYTF
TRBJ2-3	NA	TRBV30	TGTGCCTGGAGTGAGGGGGATACGCAGTATTTT	CAWSEGDTQYF
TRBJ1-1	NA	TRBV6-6	TGTGCCAGCAGCCCTATTACAGCTGAAGCTTTCTTT	CASSPITAEAFF
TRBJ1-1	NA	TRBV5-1	TGCGCCAGCAGCTGGGAAGGGGCTGAAGCTTTCTTT	CASSWEGAEAFF